Listed here is a single T cell receptor beta chain. The antigen is undetermined. Constant-segment-primed 5'RACE gave TCR alpha and TCR beta cDNA libraries with sample barcodes and UMIs. TCRdb fed the 5' RACE reads into MiXCR, producing one record per CDR3 protein. Of 310,000 or so distinct CDR3 sequences listed, 15% to 20% are singletons. The sample originates from a study of T-cell memory formation after mild COVID-19. About the research overall: The two donors had largely donor-specific TCR clusters. Findings and limits, study-wide: CD4/CD8 balance characterized clones contracting day 15 to 85, and CD4+ skew characterized later expanders. Pre-infection memory harbored some responding clones, suggesting cross-reactive memory joined.

Trimming at V came to 1 base and at J to 2 bases, leaving 5 bases not matched to a gene. The CDR3 runs 16 residues. CDR1 and CDR2 (germline): MGHRA, YSYEKL. This receptor was taken from a man aged 18-30 years who had mild COVID-19 (a few samples of this study predate the infection). Cell type and time point are not known. What was sequenced was PBMCs or a T cell subset sorted from them (not recorded which). The chain joins TRBV4-1 to TRBJ1-5; 7 nucleotides align to TRBD1. The CDR3 here is CASSQGETGRNQPQHF. CDR3 sequence (DNA): TGCGCCAGCAGCCAAGGAGAGACAGGGCGCAATCAGCCCCAGCATTTT.